This TCR beta chain was sequenced during a study of blood T cell repertoires in COVID-19. TCRdb's copy holds only in-frame clones and misses some; the assay was immunoSEQ multiplex PCR. The table shows 200,000 to 300,000 clones, with 85% to 90% occurring only once. V lost 2 bases to trimming and J lost 9 bases, with 10 bases between them. The length of the CDR3 is 13 residues. The germline CDR1 and CDR2 sequences are MNHEY and SVGEGT. The source of this sequence is a man in his 60s with acute or convalescent COVID-19. Sequenced sample: peripheral blood. The rearrangement uses TRBV6-2 or TRBV6-3 and TRBJ2-2, with TRBD1 as a possible D gene (6 bases). The CDR3 reads CASSYGGKRELFF. The CDR3 DNA sequence: TGTGCCAGCAGTTACGGGGGCAAGAGGGAGCTGTTTTTT.